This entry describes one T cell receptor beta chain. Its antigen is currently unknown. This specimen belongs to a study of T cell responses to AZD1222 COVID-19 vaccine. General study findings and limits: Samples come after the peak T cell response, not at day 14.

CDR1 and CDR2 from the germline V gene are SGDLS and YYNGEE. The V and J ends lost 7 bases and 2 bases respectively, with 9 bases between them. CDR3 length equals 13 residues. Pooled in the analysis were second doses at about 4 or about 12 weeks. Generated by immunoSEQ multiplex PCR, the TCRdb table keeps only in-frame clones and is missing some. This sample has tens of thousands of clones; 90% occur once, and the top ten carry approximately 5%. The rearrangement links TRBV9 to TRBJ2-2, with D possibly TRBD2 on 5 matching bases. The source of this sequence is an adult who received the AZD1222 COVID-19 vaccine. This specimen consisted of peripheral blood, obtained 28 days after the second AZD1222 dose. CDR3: CASCRGNTGELFF. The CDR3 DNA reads TGTGCCAGCTGCCGGGGAAACACCGGGGAGCTGTTTTTT.